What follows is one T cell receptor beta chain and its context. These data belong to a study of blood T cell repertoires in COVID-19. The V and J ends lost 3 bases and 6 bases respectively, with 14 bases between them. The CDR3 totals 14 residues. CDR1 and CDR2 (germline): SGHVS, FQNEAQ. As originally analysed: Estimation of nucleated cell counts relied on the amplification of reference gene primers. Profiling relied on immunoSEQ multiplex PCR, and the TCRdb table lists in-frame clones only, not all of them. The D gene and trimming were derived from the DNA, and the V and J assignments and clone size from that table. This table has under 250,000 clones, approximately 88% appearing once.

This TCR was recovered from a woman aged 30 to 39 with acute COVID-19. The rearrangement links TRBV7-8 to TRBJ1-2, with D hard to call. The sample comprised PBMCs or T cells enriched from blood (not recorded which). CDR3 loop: CASSFPYTLDGYTF. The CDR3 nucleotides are TGTGCCAGCAGCTTTCCTTATACTCTCGATGGCTACACCTTC.